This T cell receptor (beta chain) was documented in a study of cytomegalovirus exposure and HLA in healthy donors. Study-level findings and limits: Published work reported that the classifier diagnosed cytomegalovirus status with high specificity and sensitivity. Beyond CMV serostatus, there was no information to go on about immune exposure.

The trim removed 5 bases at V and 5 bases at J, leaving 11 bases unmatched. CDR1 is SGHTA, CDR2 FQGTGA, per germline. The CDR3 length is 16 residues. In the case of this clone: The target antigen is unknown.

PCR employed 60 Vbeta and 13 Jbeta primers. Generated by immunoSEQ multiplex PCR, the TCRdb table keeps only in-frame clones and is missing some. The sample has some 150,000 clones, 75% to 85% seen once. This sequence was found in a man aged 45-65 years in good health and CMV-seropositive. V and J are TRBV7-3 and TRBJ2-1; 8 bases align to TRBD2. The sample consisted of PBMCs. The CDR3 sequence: CASSKGVAGPNNEQFF. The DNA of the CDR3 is TGTGCCAGCAGCAAGGGGGTAGCGGGGCCTAACAATGAGCAGTTCTTC. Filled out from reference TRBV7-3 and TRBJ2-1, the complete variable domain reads GAGVSQTPSNKVTEKGKYVELRCDPISGHTALYWYRQSLGQGPEFLIYFQGTGAADDSGLPNDRFFAVRPEGSVSTLKIQRTERGDSAVYLCASSKGVAGPNNEQFFGPGTRLTVL.